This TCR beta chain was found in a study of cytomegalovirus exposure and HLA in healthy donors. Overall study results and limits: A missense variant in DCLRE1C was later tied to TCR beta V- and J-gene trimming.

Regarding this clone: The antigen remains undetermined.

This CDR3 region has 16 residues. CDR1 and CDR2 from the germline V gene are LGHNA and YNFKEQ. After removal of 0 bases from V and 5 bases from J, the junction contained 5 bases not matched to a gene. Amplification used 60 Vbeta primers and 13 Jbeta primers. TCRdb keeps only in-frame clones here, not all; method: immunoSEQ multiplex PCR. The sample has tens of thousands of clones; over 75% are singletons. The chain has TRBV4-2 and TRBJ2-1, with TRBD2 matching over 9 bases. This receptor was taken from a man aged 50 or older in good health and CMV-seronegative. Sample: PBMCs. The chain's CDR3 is CASSQDLAGGHNEQFF. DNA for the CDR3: TGTGCCAGCAGCCAAGATTTGGCGGGGGGGCACAATGAGCAGTTCTTC.